This T cell receptor beta chain was identified during a study of blood T cell repertoires in COVID-19. In the study overall: Italy, Spain and the United States were the sources of the convalescent and acute COVID-19 samples. T cells, B-cell-depleted T cells, or PBMCs provided the cDNA or gDNA that served as material.

The J segment lost 5 bases and the V segment lost 0 bases, leaving 9 bases of the junction unmatched. In germline, CDR1 is SGHKS, CDR2 YYEKEE (reference sequence). The CDR3 contains 17 residues. As handled by the study authors: Cell counts per sample came from amplifying reference gene primers. Profiling relied on immunoSEQ multiplex PCR, and the TCRdb table lists in-frame clones only, not all of them. V, J and clone size are those of that table, while D and trimming were read from the DNA. The repertoire holds more than 85,000 clones, with 80% to 90% as singletons. This TCR was recovered from a woman in her seventies with acute or convalescent COVID-19. The gene calls are TRBV5-5 and TRBJ2-5, with TRBD2 matching 11 bases. Sequencing was performed on peripheral blood. CDR3 nucleotides: TGTGCCAGCAGCTTGGTGGCTAGCGGGGGGTGGTCGGAGACCCAGTACTTC. It translates to CASSLVASGGWSETQYF.